The clone carrying this T cell receptor beta chain was detected ten times or more. The antigen remains unidentified. The data belong to a study of T cells after posttransplantation cyclophosphamide. Treatment was busulfan-fludarabine conditioning, a marrow graft, and cyclophosphamide on days +3 and +4. General observations from the study: TRB overlap between skin or GI tissue T cells and blood was limited. Recipient CMV seropositivity and CMV reactivation strongly tracked TRB clonality. Later post-transplant blood repertoires were often dominated by donor CD8+ memory clones.

This CDR3 contains 15 residues. Per germline, CDR1 MNHEY and CDR2 SVGAGI. With 0 bases clipped from V and 7 bases from J, the junction kept 8 bases outside the gene matches. The repertoire was sequenced with immunoSEQ multiplex PCR; TCRdb's copy has only in-frame clones and lacks some. Altogether fewer than 12,000 clones were found in the sample, and no singletons occur. The rearrangement links TRBV6-5 to TRBJ1-2; 7 bases line up with TRBD1. The receptor was isolated from a female patient in her thirties or forties who received an allogeneic stem cell transplant from a related donor, was CMV-positive, and had no GVHD. The graft donor may be the source of some T cells. Source: PBMCs, taken after allogeneic stem cell transplant with posttransplant cyclophosphamide. CDR3 DNA sequence: TGTGCCAGCAGTTACTCGAACAGGGGACAAGGTGGCTACACCTTC. Translation: CASSYSNRGQGGYTF.